One T cell receptor (beta chain) is described in this entry. Its cognate antigen is unknown. The same CDR3 is also encoded by other DNA sequences in this sample. The record originates from a study of cytomegalovirus exposure and HLA in healthy donors. Findings of the study overall: Despite most TCR sequences being rare, some public TCRs occurred in many donors. TCR beta sequences reportedly predicted most subjects' HLA-A and HLA-B alleles accurately.

In germline, CDR1 is MNHEY, CDR2 SVGAGI. J was trimmed by 10 bases and V by 5 bases; bases with no gene match: 11. The CDR3 contains 13 residues. With 60 Vbeta and 13 Jbeta primers, the PCR was carried out. Methods used by the authors: Later work found 80 million to 85 million unique TCR beta chains, with about 10 million shared. TCRdb's table, derived via immunoSEQ multiplex PCR, lists solely in-frame clones and lacks some. Clone size and V and J calls were adopted from that table, with D and trimming inferred from the DNA. Counted here are 65,000 to 100,000 clones, 76% occurring once; the ten biggest clones make up more than 2.5%.

This chain joins TRBV6-5 and TRBJ2-7; 7 nucleotides agree with TRBD2. The sequencing sample was made of PBMCs. The sequence derives from a man aged 35 to 55 in good health and CMV-seronegative. The CDR3 loop is CASSGGVRNSQYF. The CDR3 DNA reads as TGTGCCAGCAGTGGGGGGGTCAGGAACAGTCAGTACTTC.